This is a list of T cell receptor beta chains from one sample in a study of Ad26.COV2.S vaccination and SARS-CoV-2 variants. Profiled with immunoSEQ multiplex PCR; TCRdb holds only in-frame clones, not every one. The sample has around 300,000 clones; around nine tenths are singletons. The sequencing used peripheral blood, collected in a trial of Ad26.COV2.S vaccine versus placebo. Every receptor here comes from a person aged 18 to 65 who received the Ad26.COV2.S COVID-19 vaccine or a placebo. Each CDR3 is given with its conserved first and last residue. The D gene is left open where the match is weak. The listing skips clone size in some rows; elsewhere it reads once, few, many or a size class.

d_gene	abundance	v_gene	j_gene	CDR3aa	CDR3nt
TRBD1	.	TRBV19	TRBJ1-2	CASRGRTGNYGYTF	TGTGCCAGTAGAGGTAGGACAGGGAACTATGGCTACACCTTC
.	.	TRBV4-2	TRBJ2-1	CASSQNRDLYNEQFF	TGTGCCAGCAGCCAGAACCGGGACCTCTACAATGAGCAGTTCTTC
TRBD2	.	TRBV27	TRBJ2-3	CASSLYPLAGGLTDTQYF	TGTGCCAGCAGTTTGTACCCCCTAGCGGGGGGCCTCACGGATACGCAGTATTTT
TRBD1	.	TRBV18	TRBJ2-1	CASSTSGTGVGNEQFF	TGTGCCAGCTCAACCTCCGGGACAGGGGTGGGGAATGAGCAGTTCTTC
.	once	TRBV5-4	TRBJ2-7	CASSFGTRLPDEQYF	TGTGCCAGCAGCTTCGGGACGCGTCTTCCCGACGAGCAGTACTTC
TRBD1	.	TRBV2	TRBJ1-1	CASSRNSGTVNTEAFF	TGTGCCAGCAGTAGGAACTCCGGGACAGTGAACACTGAAGCTTTCTTT
.	few	TRBV13	TRBJ1-5	CASSARQTSQPQHF	TGTGCCAGCAGCGCCCGACAGACCAGTCAGCCCCAGCATTTT
TRBD2	.	TRBV19	TRBJ2-7	CASSSSSGLAGLYEQYF	TGTGCCAGTAGTTCTTCCTCCGGACTAGCGGGGCTCTACGAGCAGTACTTC
.	.	TRBV5-5	TRBJ1-5	CASSLVGDGNQPQHF	TGTGCCAGCAGCTTGGTGGGGGACGGCAATCAGCCCCAGCATTTT
.	.	TRBV2	TRBJ2-5	CASSDGWANQETQYF	TGTGCCAGCAGTGACGGGTGGGCCAACCAAGAGACCCAGTACTTC